Each of the 9 T cell receptor beta chains below was sequenced from the same sample in a study of shared clonotypes between healthy human individuals. Assay: immunoSEQ multiplex PCR; the TCRdb copy retains only in-frame clones and omits some. The sample carries approximately 510,000 clones, about four fifths recorded once. Sequencing was carried out using PBMCs. The receptors were sampled from a woman in her forties in good health. Some clones in this sample may be carry-over from other donors' samples.

The chain is built from TRBV7-2 and TRBJ2-3; 7 nucleotides line up with TRBD2. The CDR3 extends over 15 amino acids. Germline V gene lookup returns CDR1 SGHTA and CDR2 FQGNSA. V trimming: 2 bases; J trimming: 3 bases; junction bases outside the gene matches: 5. CDR3 coding DNA: TGTGCCAGCAGCTTATTTACTAGCGCGACAGATACGCAGTATTTT. Translation gives CASSLFTSATDTQYF.

This chain connects TRBV2 to TRBJ1-1, with a tentative D call TRBD1 (5 bases). The CDR3 has 12 residues. The germline CDR1 and CDR2 sequences are SNHLY and FYNNEI. The V end was cut by 6 bases, the J end by 2 bases, with 7 bases between. The CDR3 here is CASRQDNTEAFF. For the CDR3, the DNA is TGTGCCAGCAGACAGGACAACACTGAAGCTTTCTTT.

This sequence joins TRBV2 and TRBJ1-1; 8 bases agree with TRBD1. The CDR3 is 14 amino acids. CDR1 SNHLY and CDR2 FYNNEI come from the germline V gene. V gave up 5 bases and J gave up 1 base; unmatched junction bases: 3. The CDR3: CASSFDRGNTEAFF. The CDR3 bases are TGTGCCAGCAGTTTCGACAGGGGGAACACTGAAGCTTTCTTT.

This chain joins TRBV5-4 and TRBJ2-1; perhaps D is TRBD1 or TRBD2 (5 bases each). This CDR3 comprises 12 residues. From germline, CDR1 is SGHNT and CDR2 YYREEE (reference sequence). The V end was cut by 1 base, the J end by 7 bases, with 6 bases between. The CDR3: CASSLWGNEQFF. In DNA form, the CDR3 reads TGTGCCAGCAGCTTGTGGGGGAATGAGCAGTTCTTC.

V gene TRBV28 combines with J gene TRBJ2-3, with TRBD2 as a possible D gene (5 bases). The CDR3 has 15 amino acids. V was trimmed by 6 bases and J by 2 bases, leaving 15 bases between them. Germline V gene lookup returns CDR1 MDHEN and CDR2 SYDVKM. The CDR3 sequence is CASSAPADFTDTQYF. Written as DNA, the CDR3 is TGTGCCAGCAGCGCCCCAGCGGACTTCACAGATACGCAGTATTTT.

The J gene is TRBJ1-1, the V gene TRBV6-1; 9 bases are a match to TRBD1. The CDR3 is made up of 14 amino acids. V lost 5 bases and J lost 8; bases outside the gene matches: 9. The germline gives CDR1 MNHNS, CDR2 SASEGT. The CDR3 sequence is CASSPIPGTGEAFF. CDR3 nucleotides: TGTGCCAGCAGTCCAATTCCAGGGACAGGGGAAGCTTTCTTT.

DNA for the CDR3: TGTGCCAGCAGCCCCTGGGAGGGAGGCACCATATATTTT. Protein sequence: CASSPWEGGTIYF. This sequence joins TRBV9 and TRBJ1-3; D is uncertain. The germline V gene has CDR1 SGDLS and CDR2 YYNGEE. CDR3 length: 13 amino acids. V was trimmed by 4 bases and J by 9 bases, leaving 14 bases between them.

The chain employs TRBV19 and TRBJ2-7, with 9 nucleotides matching TRBD1. V dropped 3 bases and J dropped 3; count of bases not matched to a gene: 6. The CDR3 runs to 15 residues. CDR1 LNHDA and CDR2 SQIVND come from the germline V gene (reference sequence). CDR3 protein: CASSMVADRGYEQYF. DNA of the CDR3: TGTGCCAGTAGTATGGTCGCGGACAGGGGCTACGAGCAGTACTTC.

This clone was seen many times. The chain uses TRBV27 and TRBJ2-3; the D gene is possibly TRBD1 (5 bases). CDR3 length equals 15 residues. V was shortened by 2 bases and J by 5 bases, with 14 bases between the two germline ends. The germline V gene has CDR1 MNHEY and CDR2 SMNVEV (reference sequence). Here the CDR3 reads CASSLGTGLGDTQYF. The CDR3 nucleotides read TGTGCCAGCAGTTTAGGAACAGGCCTGGGAGATACGCAGTATTTT.